The present entry profiles one T cell receptor (beta chain) with its context. Its specificity is not known. PCR employed 60 Vbeta and 13 Jbeta primers. Measured with immunoSEQ multiplex PCR; TCRdb has only the in-frame clones, and not every one. The sample comprises some 160,000 clones, roughly 80% of which are singletons, and 3.5% to 4.5% rests with the top ten. This entry belongs to a study of cytomegalovirus exposure and HLA in healthy donors. CDR1 SGHNT and CDR2 YYREEE come from the germline V gene (reference sequence). Trimming shortened V by 4 bases and J by 3 bases, and 17 bases separated the two germline ends. The CDR3 runs 15 residues. Broader study findings: Researchers counted about 150 TCR beta chains as cytomegalovirus-associated. Follow-up analysis seemed to connect common viral pathogens with several of the most significant clusters identified.

The sequenced material came from PBMCs. This receptor was obtained from a middle-aged woman in good health and CMV-seropositive. This chain joins TRBV5-4 and TRBJ2-7; tentative D call: TRBD1 (5 bases). The CDR3 loop reads CASSPGMTIDYEQYF. The CDR3 DNA sequence: TGTGCCAGCAGCCCAGGGATGACCATCGACTACGAGCAGTACTTC. Complete variable domain (other parts from reference TRBV5-4 and TRBJ2-7): ETGVTQSPTHLIKTRGQQVTLRCSSQSGHNTVSWYQQALGQGPQFIFQYYREEENGRGNFPPRFSGLQFPNYSSELNVNALELDDSALYLCASSPGMTIDYEQYFGPGTRLTVT.